These 15 T cell receptor beta chains originate from one sample sequenced in a study of CD8 T cells in Susac syndrome (dated by TCRdb to about 2019). Receptors were amplified or captured by the immunoSEQ multiplex PCR assay. RNA was extracted using the RNeasy kit, and 0.5 to 1 microgram was reverse transcribed with random hexamers. The public reads were quality trimmed at Q25 with fastp and then assembled into clones with MiXCR by TCRdb, keeping productive beta chains. When rows share a CDR3 protein, they turn into one entry using the most common DNA and genes. For this sample there are some 140,000 distinct CDR3 sequences; roughly 76% appear just once. The biggest ten clones account for roughly 0.5% of the sample. Input material: CD8+ T cells from PBMCs. Receptors originate from a human donor with multiple sclerosis.

V and J are TRBV9 and TRBJ2-3; possible D gene TRBD2, 5 bases. From germline, CDR1 is SGDLS and CDR2 YYNGEE. The CDR3 consists of 16 residues. V was pared by 2 bases and J by 0 bases, with 13 bases between. CDR3 sequence: CASSVSWGVSTDTQYF. The CDR3, as DNA: TGTGCCAGCAGCGTTAGCTGGGGAGTGAGCACAGATACGCAGTATTTT.

Note on this clonotype: The junction shows a germline mismatch at one end, possibly a read error. The chain employs TRBV19 and TRBJ1-3; D uncertain. The CDR3 has 11 residues. Germline V gene data show CDR1 as LNHDA and CDR2 as SQIVND (reference sequence). The DNA of the CDR3 is TGTGCCAGTAGTTACGGAAGCACCATATATTTT. The encoded protein is CASSYGSTIYF.

There are a few counts of this clonotype. V usage is TRBV20-1 and J usage is TRBJ2-7; a weak D match, TRBD2 (6 bases). The CDR3 is 11 residues long. Germline CDR1 reads DFQATT; CDR2 reads SNEGSKA (reference sequence). Trimming pared 3 bases from V and 4 bases from J, leaving 7 bases between. CDR3 amino acids: CSARAGYEQYV. The CDR3 nucleotides are TGCAGTGCTAGGGCGGGGTACGAGCAGTACGTC.

The rearrangement uses TRBV5-4 and TRBJ2-1; 8 nucleotides match TRBD2. This CDR3 is built from 16 residues. Germline assignment: CDR1 SGHNT and CDR2 YYREEE (reference sequence). Losses at the gene ends were 0 bases for V and 5 bases for J; bases not matched to a gene: 7. CDR3 loop: CASSLVPQRGNNEQFF. The CDR3 coding sequence is TGTGCCAGCAGCTTGGTACCCCAGCGGGGGAACAATGAGCAGTTCTTC.

With regard to this clonotype: At one end, the junction sequence differs from germline, possibly due to a read error. The chain links TRBV7-6 to TRBJ2-2; D may be TRBD1 or TRBD2 (5 bases each). The CDR3 length is 15 residues. The germline gives CDR1 SGHVS, CDR2 FNYEAQ. The CDR3 sequence: CASSPDQGNAGELFF. The CDR3 DNA follows: TGTGCCAGCAGCCCGGACCAGGGTAACGCCGGGGAACTGTTTTTT.

This chain uses TRBV28 with TRBJ2-3, with unresolved D. The CDR3 has 15 residues. Looked up from germline, CDR1 is MDHEN and CDR2 is SYDVKM. V was clipped by 1 base and J by 2 bases, with 10 bases between them. DNA for the CDR3: TGTGCCAGCAGTTTATCTGTGACTGCCACAGATACGCAGTATTTT. It encodes CASSLSVTATDTQYF.

V is TRBV4-1 and J is TRBJ2-2, with a tentative D call TRBD1 (6 bases). V was clipped by 4 bases and J by 3 bases, with 18 bases between them. There are 17 residues in the CDR3. CDR1 and CDR2 (germline): MGHRA, YSYEKL. CDR3 region: CASSLDYRVGYTGELFF. The CDR3 DNA reads as TGCGCCAGCAGCCTCGACTACAGGGTTGGGTACACCGGGGAGCTGTTTTTT.

V gene TRBV2 combines with J gene TRBJ2-1; possible D gene TRBD1, 6 bases. V was cut by 6 bases and J by 6 bases, with 9 bases left in between. Germline CDR1 and CDR2: SNHLY and FYNNEI. This CDR3 spans 12 amino acids. CDR3 residues: CASRDRVNEQFF. CDR3 DNA: TGTGCCAGCAGGGACAGAGTCAATGAGCAGTTCTTC.

The chain employs TRBV12-3 or TRBV12-4 and TRBJ2-1, with unresolved D. Trimming removed 5 bases from V and 2 bases from J, with 13 bases in between. The CDR3 totals 15 residues. The CDR3 loop reads CASSTLGSTYNEQFF. CDR3 in DNA: TGTGCCAGCAGTACGTTAGGGTCGACCTACAATGAGCAGTTCTTC.

The sample holds a few counts of this clonotype. The chain has TRBV9 and TRBJ2-7; 7 positions match TRBD2. Germline V gene data show CDR1 as SGDLS and CDR2 as YYNGEE. The CDR3 runs 16 residues. V shed 0 bases and J 0 bases; nucleotides not matched to a gene: 6. In nucleotides, the CDR3 is TGTGCCAGCAGCGTAGGGGGAGGGTGGTCCTCCTACGAGCAGTACTTC. It yields the protein CASSVGGGWSSYEQYF.

The chain joins TRBV5-4 to TRBJ2-7, with D hard to call. Germline V gives CDR1 SGHNT, CDR2 YYREEE (reference sequence). The CDR3 contains 14 residues. V shed 3 bases and J shed 2 bases, with 12 bases lying between them. The DNA of the CDR3 is TGTGCCAGCAGCTCGAACTCAAAGCCCTACGAGCAGTACTTC. Its protein product is CASSSNSKPYEQYF.

The CDR3 nucleotides are TGTGCCAGCCGTTCGCTGAGCTCCTACGAGCAGTACGTC. It encodes CASRSLSSYEQYV. The chain carries TRBV2 and TRBJ2-7; no definite D call. Looked up from germline, CDR1 is SNHLY and CDR2 is FYNNEI. The CDR3 loop spans 13 amino acids. V was cut by 8 bases and J by 0 bases, with 11 bases left in between.

The chain couples TRBV7-9 to TRBJ2-1; 13 nucleotides agree with TRBD2. CDR1 SEHNR and CDR2 FQNEAQ come from the germline V gene (reference sequence). The V segment lost 5 bases and the J segment 8 bases; nucleotides outside the gene matches: 15. The CDR3 is made up of 18 amino acids. The CDR3 bases are TGTGCCAGCAGCCCTCGGAGTCTACTAGCGGGAGGGCCTGATGAGCAGTTCTTC. Translated, it gives CASSPRSLLAGGPDEQFF.

This chain connects TRBV11-3 to TRBJ2-1; D remains ambiguous. The germline V and J ends were trimmed by 7 bases and 9 bases, with 13 bases remaining between them. The CDR3 loop spans 12 amino acids. Germline assignment: CDR1 SGHNT and CDR2 YENEEA. This CDR3 is CASNGFSGEQFF. The CDR3 DNA is TGTGCCAGCAATGGGTTTTCGGGTGAGCAGTTCTTC.

This chain uses TRBV4-1 with TRBJ1-3; D may be TRBD1 (6 bases). The CDR3 has 15 residues. V lost 4 bases and J lost 4, with 14 bases in between. Germline V gene sequence: CDR1 MGHRA, CDR2 YSYEKL. The CDR3 spells CASSLGGRSGNTIYF. CDR3 DNA sequence: TGCGCCAGCAGCCTGGGGGGCAGGTCAGGAAACACCATATATTTT.